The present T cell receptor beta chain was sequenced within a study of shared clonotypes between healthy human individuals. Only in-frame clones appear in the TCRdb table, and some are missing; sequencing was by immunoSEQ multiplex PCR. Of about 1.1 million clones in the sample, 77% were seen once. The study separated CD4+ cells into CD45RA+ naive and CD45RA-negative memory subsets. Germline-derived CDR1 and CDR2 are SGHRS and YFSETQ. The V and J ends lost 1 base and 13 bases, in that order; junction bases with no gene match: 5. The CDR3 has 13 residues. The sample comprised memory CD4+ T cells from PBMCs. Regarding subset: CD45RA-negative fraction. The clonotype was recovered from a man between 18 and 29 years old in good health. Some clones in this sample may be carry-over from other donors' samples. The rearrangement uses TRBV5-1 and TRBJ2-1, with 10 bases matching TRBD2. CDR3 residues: CASSLRLAGEQFF. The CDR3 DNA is TGCGCCAGCAGCTTGAGGCTAGCGGGAGAACAGTTCTTC.